Each of the 30 T cell receptor beta chains below was sequenced from the same sample in a study of blood T cells in healthy people across ages. A second PCR of 7 to 11 cycles used a sample-barcoded 5' primer and a J-beta primer mix. TCRdb re-analysed the 5' RACE reads in MiXCR, keeping a single row per CDR3 protein. The table has under 750,000 distinct CDR3 sequences, around 50% seen once. The sequencing input was blood. The source of these receptors is an elderly man in good health.

This clonotype has more than one count but fewer than ten. This sequence joins TRBV7-9 and TRBJ1-2; D is undetermined. The length of the CDR3 is 12 residues. V was shortened by 4 bases and J by 7 bases, with 10 bases between the two germline ends. The V gene's germline CDR1 is SEHNR and CDR2 FQNEAQ (reference sequence). The chain's CDR3 is CASSYDIGGYTF. CDR3 in DNA: TGTGCCAGCAGCTATGACATCGGTGGCTACACCTTC.

V usage is TRBV9 and J usage is TRBJ2-7; a weak D match, TRBD2 (6 bases). CDR1 and CDR2 from the germline V gene are SGDLS and YYNGEE. The CDR3 extends over 14 amino acids. V was clipped by 3 bases and J by 3 bases, with 13 bases between them. CDR3 sequence: CASSAGGLYYEQYF. CDR3 DNA: TGTGCCAGCAGCGCTGGAGGGCTCTACTACGAGCAGTACTTC.

This clonotype came up a few times. This chain connects TRBV7-2 to TRBJ2-1, with 8 nucleotides matching TRBD1. Germline CDR1 and CDR2: SGHTA and FQGNSA. The CDR3 extends over 15 amino acids. Trimming took 1 base from V and 6 from J; bases not matched to a gene: 5. The CDR3 DNA reads TGTGCCAGCAGCTTAGTCTGGACAGGGTCCAATGAGCAGTTCTTC. Translating it yields CASSLVWTGSNEQFF.

There are many counts of this clonotype. The germline gene is not matched at one end of the junction; a read error may be the cause. The chain employs TRBV6-5 and TRBJ2-3; TRBD2 agrees at 15 bases. Per the germline V gene, CDR1 is MNHEY and CDR2 is SVGAGI. The CDR3 runs 18 residues. In nucleotides, the CDR3 is TGTGCCAGCGGTTACTCGGGACTAGCGGGAGGTGGCGGTGATACGCAGTATTTT. Translated, it gives CASGYSGLAGGGGDTQYF.

This sequence joins TRBV10-3 and TRBJ2-3, with D unclear. The V end was cut by 6 bases, the J end by 1 base, with 14 bases between. The V gene's germline CDR1 is ENHRY and CDR2 SYGVKD. The CDR3 runs 15 residues. As DNA, the CDR3 is TGTGCCATCAGCCCCGGTACGGTGGGCACAGATACGCAGTATTTT. Its protein product is CAISPGTVGTDTQYF.

V is TRBV3-1 and J is TRBJ2-7; TRBD2 agrees at 9 bases. The CDR3 runs to 16 residues. Looked up from germline, CDR1 is LGHDT and CDR2 is YNNKEL (reference sequence). V lost 1 base to trimming and J lost 0 bases; unmatched junction nucleotides: 4. CDR3 bases: TGTGCCAGCAGCCAAGGACTAGCGGACAACTCCTACGAGCAGTACTTC. Its protein is CASSQGLADNSYEQYF.

The chain links TRBV25-1 to TRBJ2-7; D is unclear. The germline gives CDR1 MGHDK, CDR2 SYGVNS. The CDR3 has 13 amino acids. Deletions cut 6 bases from V and 2 bases from J, with 11 bases between. The CDR3 nucleotides read TGTGCCAGCAGGGGCCCGGTCACCTACGAGCAGTACTTC. Encoded protein: CASRGPVTYEQYF.

This chain uses TRBV6-2 or TRBV6-3 with TRBJ2-4; possibly TRBD2 for D (5 bases). Per the germline V gene, CDR1 is MNHEY and CDR2 is SVGEGT. V shed 3 bases and J shed 6 bases, with 9 bases lying between them. The CDR3 contains 13 residues. CDR3 region: CASSYERLNIQYF. CDR3 DNA sequence: TGTGCCAGCAGTTATGAGCGGTTAAACATTCAGTACTTC.

This chain links TRBV27 with TRBJ2-1; 10 positions match TRBD1. Germline V lookup: CDR1 MNHEY, CDR2 SMNVEV (reference sequence). J was trimmed by 8 bases and V by 3 bases; bases with no gene match: 4. This CDR3 spans 14 amino acids. CDR3 protein: CASSFPTGGDEQFF. The CDR3 DNA follows: TGTGCCAGCAGTTTTCCGACAGGGGGCGATGAGCAGTTCTTC.

This clonotype has only a few counts. The V gene is TRBV20-1, the J gene TRBJ2-3, with D perhaps matching TRBD2 (5 bases). The CDR3 sequence is 14 residues long. Trimming removed 6 bases from V and 2 bases from J, with 15 bases in between. Germline V lookup: CDR1 DFQATT, CDR2 SNEGSKA (reference sequence). CDR3 residues: CSAERSGLTDTQYF. DNA of the CDR3: TGCAGTGCCGAGCGGAGCGGTCTCACAGATACGCAGTATTTT.

The J gene is TRBJ2-2, the V gene TRBV9, with D possibly matching TRBD2 (6 bases). This CDR3 is built from 13 residues. Trimming stripped 4 bases from V and 6 bases from J, with 10 bases between. Germline CDR1 reads SGDLS; CDR2 reads YYNGEE. CDR3 coding DNA: TGTGCCAGCAGCTCGCCGGGGGCCGGGGAGCTGTTTTTT. Amino acid sequence: CASSSPGAGELFF.

With regard to this clonotype: As the CDR3 is not closed by the conserved phenylalanine or tryptophan, this likely results from a read error. The DNA is omitted, as the CDR3 cannot be located on it reliably, and the CDR3 follows TCRdb's listing. CDR3 in amino acids: CAGSYSGEFLFV. The chain links TRBV6-5 to TRBJ2-1. Per the germline V gene, CDR1 is MNHEY and CDR2 is SVGAGI. The CDR3 has 12 residues if both end residues are counted.

The chain joins TRBV9 to TRBJ2-5; D is perhaps TRBD1 or TRBD2 (6 bases each). The length of the CDR3 is 13 residues. The V end was cut by 0 bases, the J end by 11 bases, with 14 bases between. The V gene's germline CDR1 is SGDLS and CDR2 YYNGEE. The CDR3 nucleotides read TGTGCCAGCAGCGTAGCCCCGAGGGGGGAGCAGTACTTC. Protein sequence: CASSVAPRGEQYF.

Only one count was recorded for this clonotype. The V gene is TRBV5-1, the J gene TRBJ2-4; TRBD2 matches at 10 bases. The J call is uncertain, as TRBJ2-7 better fits the DNA end. Germline lookup yields CDR1 SGHRS and CDR2 YFSETQ. The CDR3 has 17 amino acids. The DNA of the CDR3 is TGCGCCAGCAGCTTGGTACCTAGCGGGAGTGGAGAATACGAGCAGTACTTC. Protein: CASSLVPSGSGEYEQYF.

This clonotype was observed once. The V and J genes are TRBV7-2 and TRBJ1-2; D is unclear. This CDR3 comprises 14 residues. V was trimmed by 5 bases and J by 8 bases, leaving 18 bases between them. Per germline, CDR1 SGHTA and CDR2 FQGNSA. In nucleotides, the CDR3 is TGTGCCAGCAGCCCCCCGACACCTAGTGGAGGCTACACCTTC. Its translation: CASSPPTPSGGYTF.

The V call is TRBV20-1, the J call TRBJ2-7, with 7 bases fitting TRBD1. The CDR3 loop spans 15 amino acids. The V gene end was trimmed by 8 bases and the J gene end by 2 bases; junction bases not matched to a gene: 15. Germline CDR1 reads DFQATT; CDR2 reads SNEGSKA (reference sequence). The CDR3 here is CSTIARTGNPYEQYF. CDR3 coding DNA: TGCAGTACAATAGCACGGACAGGCAACCCCTACGAGCAGTACTTC.

This clonotype was seen a handful of times. V and J are TRBV7-9 and TRBJ1-2; TRBD1 is a possible D gene (6 bases). Trimming removed 5 bases from V and 8 bases from J, with 18 bases in between. The CDR3 covers 14 residues. Germline CDR1 and CDR2: SEHNR and FQNEAQ (reference sequence). The CDR3 is CASSPPRGAGGYTF. In nucleotides, the CDR3 is TGTGCCAGCAGCCCCCCTCGGGGGGCTGGGGGCTACACCTTC.

The V and J genes are TRBV24-1 and TRBJ2-1; D is unresolved. Trimming removed 3 bases at V and 0 bases at J, with 8 bases between. CDR1 is KGHDR, CDR2 SFDVKD, per germline. This CDR3 has 15 amino acids. Written as DNA, the CDR3 is TGTGCCACCAGTGATCCCTTGAGCTCCTACAATGAGCAGTTCTTC. Translation: CATSDPLSSYNEQFF.

The chain employs TRBV10-3 and TRBJ1-1, with D possibly being TRBD1 (5 bases). Germline V gene data show CDR1 as ENHRY and CDR2 as SYGVKD. The CDR3 spans 13 residues. V was cut by 7 bases and J by 4 bases, with 13 bases left in between. CDR3 residues: CAITVYGGTEAFF. CDR3 coding DNA: TGTGCCATCACTGTCTACGGGGGCACTGAAGCTTTCTTT.

The chain links TRBV4-3 to TRBJ2-1; D is unclear. This CDR3 is 15 amino acids long. The V and J ends lost 3 bases and 1 base respectively, with 10 bases between them. The germline V gene encodes CDR1 LGHNA and CDR2 YSLEER. CDR3 coding DNA: TGCGCCAGCAGCCAGGATACTCGTTCCTACAATGAGCAGTTCTTC. It translates to CASSQDTRSYNEQFF.

This clonotype was observed a handful of times. The rearrangement uses TRBV20-1 and TRBJ2-7; unclear D gene. The CDR3 totals 13 residues. Per the germline V gene, CDR1 is DFQATT and CDR2 is SNEGSKA (reference sequence). V shed 4 bases and J shed 4 bases, with 14 bases lying between them. The DNA for the CDR3 is TGCAGTGCTACGGCGGAAGTGATATACGAGCAGTACTTC. Translating it yields CSATAEVIYEQYF.

The rearrangement uses TRBV6-5 and TRBJ2-4; 7 nucleotides align to TRBD1. The assigned J gene may be wrong: the sequence end matches TRBJ2-7 better. Germline V gives CDR1 MNHEY, CDR2 SVGAGI. This CDR3 is 14 amino acids long. CDR3 loop: CASSPGQAHYEQYF. The DNA for the CDR3 is TGTGCCAGCAGTCCCGGACAGGCCCACTACGAGCAGTACTTC.

This chain uses TRBV25-1 with TRBJ1-2; TRBD1 matches at 10 bases. Germline V gene data show CDR1 as MGHDK and CDR2 as SYGVNS. J lost 2 bases, V lost 8 bases, and 5 bases had no gene match. The length of the CDR3 is 14 residues. CDR3 sequence (DNA): TGTGCCAGCGTACCGGGACAGGGGAACTATGGCTACACCTTC. Translated: CASVPGQGNYGYTF.

The rearrangement uses TRBV7-2 and TRBJ2-1; weak D call: TRBD1 (5 bases). Germline CDR1 is SGHTA and CDR2 is FQGNSA. The CDR3 covers 13 residues. The ends were cut back, 3 bases at V and 9 bases at J, with 12 bases in the middle. CDR3 sequence: CASSLTPTGEQFF. The CDR3 nucleotides are TGTGCCAGCAGCTTGACTCCAACAGGTGAGCAGTTCTTC.

J is TRBJ2-7 and V is TRBV29-1; 8 nucleotides align to TRBD2. The CDR3 covers 14 residues. The junction had 12 bases not matched to a gene; V was cut back by 4 bases and J by 7 bases. Germline CDR1 and CDR2: SQVTM and ANQGSEA. The CDR3 DNA reads TGCAGCGTTGGGCAGATCGGGAGGGCCCTTGAGCAGTACTTC. Protein: CSVGQIGRALEQYF.

The rearrangement uses TRBV20-1 and TRBJ2-3, with 12 bases identical to TRBD2. This CDR3 is 15 amino acids long. After removal of 6 bases from V and 6 bases from J, the junction contained 10 bases not matched to a gene. Germline V gives CDR1 DFQATT, CDR2 SNEGSKA (reference sequence). Written as DNA, the CDR3 is TGCAGTGCGGGACGGACTAGCGGGAACACGGATACGCAGTATTTT. This translates into CSAGRTSGNTDTQYF.

This clonotype was counted at least ten times. The chain combines TRBV6-5 with TRBJ1-1; TRBD1 matches 7 bases. The CDR3 extends over 14 amino acids. CDR1 is MNHEY and CDR2 is SVGAGI in the germline V gene. The ends lost 8 bases at V and 1 base at J; junction bases unmatched: 7. The CDR3 DNA sequence: TGTGCCAGCTACGAGGACAGGCCGAACACTGAAGCTTTCTTT. This gives the protein CASYEDRPNTEAFF.

The rearrangement links TRBV20-1 to TRBJ2-1, with 9 nucleotides matching TRBD2. CDR3 length: 15 amino acids. The J segment lost 7 bases and the V segment lost 4 bases, leaving 11 bases of the junction unmatched. Germline CDR1 and CDR2: DFQATT and SNEGSKA (reference sequence). Here the CDR3 DNA reads TGCAGTGCTACACCCGCTAGCGGGAAGACGAATGAGCAGTTCTTC. It translates to CSATPASGKTNEQFF.

This clonotype turned up a few times. The rearrangement joins TRBV7-2 to TRBJ2-1; TRBD1 matches at 12 bases. The CDR3 extends over 14 amino acids. Germline CDR1 reads SGHTA; CDR2 reads FQGNSA. Unmatched junction bases numbered 5, after V lost 5 bases and J lost 9 bases. The CDR3 sequence: CASSGTGGTSEQFF. The CDR3 region has the DNA TGTGCCAGCAGCGGGACAGGGGGCACAAGTGAGCAGTTCTTC.

This clonotype was seen only a few times. V is TRBV7-2 and J is TRBJ1-2; 8 bases align to TRBD1. CDR3 size: 14 residues. The germline V gene encodes CDR1 SGHTA and CDR2 FQGNSA. V shed 4 bases, J shed 6 bases, and the junction held 7 bases outside the gene matches. The CDR3 sequence: CASSSIQGGHGYTF. CDR3 sequence (DNA): TGTGCCAGCAGCTCGATACAGGGGGGTCATGGCTACACCTTC.